This entry is about one T cell receptor (beta chain). Its antigen is not identified. The junction and the germline gene differ at one end; a read error may be behind it. The researchers obtained blood RNA from unsorted whole blood and also extracted germline DNA. The entry originates in a study of tumor-infiltrating lymphocytes in primary liver carcinoma. CDR3 length: 13 amino acids. CDR1 is SGHAT, CDR2 FQNNGV, per germline. TCR beta cDNA came from around 0.5 ug total RNA, primed with a constant-region primer. Three nested multiplex PCR rounds of slightly modified ARM-PCR generated TCR beta libraries. Researchers ran the first two PCR rounds for ten to eleven cycles each with TRBV1-TRBV30 forward primers and a C-beta reverse primer. TCRdb fed the multiplex PCR reads into MiXCR, producing one record per CDR3 protein. The sample carries about 210,000 distinct CDR3 sequences, about two thirds recorded once.

Findings and limits, study-wide: Researchers found tumor-adjacent and tumor-blood pairs overlapped less than tumor region pairs.

The chain combines TRBV11-2 with TRBJ2-7, with unresolved D. The origin of this receptor is a woman aged 60-75 years with primary liver carcinoma and hepatitis B virus infection. Sequenced sample: peripheral blood. The CDR3 region is CVSSLSGPYEQYF. CDR3 DNA: TGTGTCAGCAGCCTTTCCGGGCCCTACGAGCAGTACTTC.